What follows describes a single TCR beta chain. Its antigen is not identified. At one end, the junction sequence differs from germline, possibly due to a read error. A second PCR of about 7 to 12 cycles used a sample-barcoded 5' primer and a J-beta primer mix. The yield of each sample was at least 2.5 million CDR3-containing paired-end reads. MiXCR, run by TCRdb on the 5' RACE reads, gives a single entry per CDR3 protein. This table has about 1.5 million distinct CDR3 sequences, approximately 42% appearing once. CDR3 length equals 15 residues. CDR1 is SEHNR, CDR2 FQNEAQ, per germline (reference sequence). These data originate in a study of blood T cells in healthy people across ages. Study-wide results and caveats: Roughly linear age-related decline in beta diversity appeared, significant by age 40.

The rearrangement links TRBV7-9 to TRBJ1-1, with D tentatively TRBD1 (6 bases). Sequenced sample: blood. This receptor was obtained from a woman under 30 in good health. The CDR3 nucleotides are TGTGCCGGCAGCCCGATGGGACACAAGAACACTGAAGCTTTCTTT. Translated, it gives CAGSPMGHKNTEAFF. Variable domain in full (rest from reference TRBV7-9 and TRBJ1-1): DTGVSQNPRHKITKRGQNVTFRCDPISEHNRLYWYRQTLGQGPEFLTYFQNEAQLEKSRLLSDRFSAERPKGSFSTLEIQRTEQGDSAMYLCAGSPMGHKNTEAFFGQGTRLTVV.